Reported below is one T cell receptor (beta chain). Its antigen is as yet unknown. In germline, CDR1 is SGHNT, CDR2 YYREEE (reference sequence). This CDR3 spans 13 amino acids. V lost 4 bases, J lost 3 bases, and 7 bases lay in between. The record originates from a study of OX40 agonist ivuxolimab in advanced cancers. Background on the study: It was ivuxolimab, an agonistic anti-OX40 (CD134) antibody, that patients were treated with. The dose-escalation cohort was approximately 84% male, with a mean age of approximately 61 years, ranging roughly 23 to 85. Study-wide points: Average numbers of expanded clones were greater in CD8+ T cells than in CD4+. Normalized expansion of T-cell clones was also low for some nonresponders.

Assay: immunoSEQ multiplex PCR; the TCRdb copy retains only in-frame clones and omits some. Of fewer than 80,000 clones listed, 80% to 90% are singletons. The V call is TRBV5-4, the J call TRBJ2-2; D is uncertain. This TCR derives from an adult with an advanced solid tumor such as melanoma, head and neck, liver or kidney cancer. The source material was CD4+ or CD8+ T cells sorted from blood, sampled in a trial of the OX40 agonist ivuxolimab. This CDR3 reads CASSPSYTGELFF. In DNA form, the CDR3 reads TGTGCCAGCAGCCCGTCTTACACCGGGGAGCTGTTTTTT.